One sample yielded the 3 T cell receptor beta chains listed below, sequenced in a study of T cell repertoires in cytomegalovirus infection. TCRdb reanalysed the reads using MiXCR and keeps one entry per CDR3 protein. The data show approximately 1,000,000 distinct CDR3 sequences, with about a third seen just once and over 10% held by the top ten. No antigen is known for these receptors. The material sequenced was cultured CD8+ T cells from PBMCs, taken from culture after CMV antigen stimulation. These receptors were obtained from a human donor in good health (CMV status not recorded). Some clones in this sample may be carry-over from other donors' samples.

The chain's CDR3 is CASSEVRRYISGANVLTF. The DNA of the CDR3 is TGTGCCAGCAGTGAAGTCAGGAGATACATTTCTGGGGCCAACGTCCTGACTTTC. The gene calls are TRBV6-1 and TRBJ2-6, with D hard to call. This CDR3 comprises 18 residues. Trimming left V 1 base short and J 1 base short, with 14 bases between. The germline V gene has CDR1 MNHNS and CDR2 SASEGT.

This chain connects TRBV4-1 to TRBJ1-2, with 10 positions matching TRBD1. Germline trimming cut 3 bases from V and 4 bases from J; bases unmatched to any gene: 11. This CDR3 is 17 amino acids long. Germline V lookup: CDR1 MGHRA, CDR2 YSYEKL. Here the CDR3 reads CASSQRGGTGEGYGYTF. The CDR3 DNA sequence: TGCGCCAGCAGCCAGCGAGGCGGGACAGGGGAAGGCTATGGCTACACCTTC.

As to this clonotype: The junction departs from the called germline gene at one end, perhaps through a read error. The chain has TRBV7-3 and TRBJ2-1, with 8 nucleotides matching TRBD2. The V gene's germline CDR1 is SGHTA and CDR2 FQGTGA. This CDR3 contains 15 residues. The DNA for the CDR3 is TGTACCAGCAGCAGCGGGGGCAGCTCCTACAATGAGCAGTTCTTC. It encodes CTSSSGGSSYNEQFF.